This TCR beta chain was recorded in a study of blood T cell repertoires in COVID-19 (dated by TCRdb to about 2020). Background on the whole study: Samples covering the acute and convalescent phases of COVID-19 were provided by collaborators in the United States, Italy and Spain. The material from the prospective study consisted of cDNA or gDNA derived from T cells, B-cell-depleted T cells, or PBMCs. The dataset comprised deeply sampled blood TCRbeta repertoires from subjects exposed to, actively infected with, or recovered from COVID-19. A freely available public database, intended as a resource for researchers studying the immune response to SARS-CoV-2, is where the repertoires were released. Samples came from the ongoing ImmuneRACE study (first 160 participants) plus 1,254 subjects from 6 global collaborators. Sample metadata almost always included a de-identified subject ID, COVID-19 status, age in years and sex. Where HLA class I and class II types were available, the types were taken from metadata supplied by the sample provider, not from assay-based typing. Overall results and qualifications from the work: The amount of clinical and demographic metadata varied by source and participant and was provided uncurated.

At one collaborating source in Seattle, patients were enrolled during active infection and were followed longitudinally through the course of disease. Collaborating institutions collected whole blood in K2EDTA tubes following their own protocols. For TCRbeta analysis, collaborator samples were shipped as frozen whole blood, as isolated PBMCs, or as DNA extracted from either sample type. TCRbeta CDR3 regions were amplified from genomic DNA using the immunoSEQ Assay, a bias-controlled multiplex PCR. On the authors' methods: The number of nucleated cells in each sample was estimated by amplification of reference gene primers within the assay. Sequence reads were collapsed and filtered to measure the absolute abundance of every unique TCRbeta CDR3 rearrangement. For each sample, productive Simpson clonality was calculated by taking the square root of Simpson's diversity index across productive rearrangements. In TCRdb, the immuneACCESS table is reduced to in-frame sequences with V and J assigned. These tables do not hold every clone; where another copy was compared, an unresolved V gene accounts for under half, and the others remain unexplained. V, J and clone size reflect that table, while D and trimming were determined from the DNA. The sample includes roughly 150,000 clones, with about four fifths observed a single time. The ten largest clonotypes hold approximately 2.6% of the sample.

Germline trimming: 6 bases from V, 10 bases from J; junction bases outside gene matches: 8. From the germline V gene, CDR1 is MDHEN and CDR2 is SYDVKM. Reading from cysteine to phenylalanine, the CDR3 counts 13 amino acids. This entry keeps only the CDR3 DNA: 39 bases, framed from base 1. A word on this clone: What antigen it recognizes has not been identified. Base qualities are not at hand, and no much larger clone is one base apart.

The sequence is built from TRBV28 and TRBJ2-7, with 11 bases in between that match TRBD1. The receptor comes from an elderly woman with COVID-19, enrolled during active disease. The specimen was peripheral blood. The bases read TGTGCCAGCAGAGTCCCGGGACAGGGGGTTCAGTACTTC. It encodes CASRVPGQGVQYF.